What follows describes a single T cell receptor beta chain. This entry belongs to a study of blood T cell repertoires in COVID-19. Looking at the study overall: T cells, B-cell-depleted T cells, or PBMCs supplied cDNA or gDNA.

Germline trimming cut 0 bases from V and 3 bases from J; bases unmatched to any gene: 3. Looked up from germline, CDR1 is SGHRS and CDR2 is YFSETQ. This CDR3 is 15 amino acids long. Original handling: Reference gene primers were amplified, and this amplification served to estimate nucleated cell counts. This table comes from immunoSEQ multiplex PCR, and its TCRdb copy is limited to in-frame clones, with some not included. The V and J calls and the clone size are those of that table, but D and trimming were determined from the DNA. Of fewer than 60,000 clones in the sample, nearly 80% were seen once. The rearrangement joins TRBV5-1 to TRBJ2-1, with 7 bases that match TRBD1. The sequence was obtained from a human donor in a cohort sampled during active COVID-19. The sample comprised peripheral blood. For the CDR3, the DNA is TGCGCCAGCAGCTTGGTGACAGGGAACTACAATGAGCAGTTCTTC. It translates to CASSLVTGNYNEQFF.